This entry concerns a single T cell receptor (beta chain). Antigen: not known. The entry originates in a study of cytomegalovirus exposure and HLA in healthy donors. The study's findings and limits: A prior analysis recorded that most TCR beta V segments were productive about 90% or about 30% of the time. Analyses of presence/absence relied on an assumption of roughly uniform sequencing depth across donors.

CDR1 is LGHNA, CDR2 YSLEER, per germline. Trimming at V came to 3 bases and at J to 8 bases, leaving 12 bases not matched to a gene. This CDR3 is built from 16 residues. 13 Jbeta primers and 60 Vbeta primers were used for the PCR. Per the study methods: The count from a later analysis was some 83 million unique TCR beta chains, around 11 million of them shared. The assay was immunoSEQ multiplex PCR, and TCRdb's table has in-frame clones only and misses some. V and J calls and clone size are as listed in that table; D and trimming were resolved from the DNA. This sample yields under 200,000 clones, of which roughly 75% are seen a single time; approximately 2.4% belongs to the top ten.

The origin of this receptor is a female donor in good health and CMV-seronegative. Sequenced: PBMCs. The J gene is TRBJ1-4, the V gene TRBV4-3, with 7 bases identical to TRBD1. Here the CDR3 DNA reads TGCGCCAGCAGCCAGGACCCCAGGGGGATAGGAGAAAAACTGTTTTTT. This gives the protein CASSQDPRGIGEKLFF.